This T cell receptor (beta chain) was observed in a study of control samples from healthy donors and cancer patients. This table comes from immunoSEQ multiplex PCR, and its TCRdb copy is limited to in-frame clones, with some not included. The sample has roughly 27,000 clones; roughly 93% are singletons. This clone has just one count. CDR3 length: 14 residues. CDR1 and CDR2 from the germline V gene are SGHTA and FQGNSA. The V end lost 5 bases, the J end lost 6 bases, and 17 bases lay between the germline ends. The specimen was PBMCs. This sequence was found in a man aged 45-60 years with lung cancer. The rearrangement uses TRBV7-2 and TRBJ2-7; no firm D call. CDR3 sequence (DNA): TGTGCCAGCAGCCATATTATAGGATCGGGCGAGCAGTACTTC. Translating it yields CASSHIIGSGEQYF.